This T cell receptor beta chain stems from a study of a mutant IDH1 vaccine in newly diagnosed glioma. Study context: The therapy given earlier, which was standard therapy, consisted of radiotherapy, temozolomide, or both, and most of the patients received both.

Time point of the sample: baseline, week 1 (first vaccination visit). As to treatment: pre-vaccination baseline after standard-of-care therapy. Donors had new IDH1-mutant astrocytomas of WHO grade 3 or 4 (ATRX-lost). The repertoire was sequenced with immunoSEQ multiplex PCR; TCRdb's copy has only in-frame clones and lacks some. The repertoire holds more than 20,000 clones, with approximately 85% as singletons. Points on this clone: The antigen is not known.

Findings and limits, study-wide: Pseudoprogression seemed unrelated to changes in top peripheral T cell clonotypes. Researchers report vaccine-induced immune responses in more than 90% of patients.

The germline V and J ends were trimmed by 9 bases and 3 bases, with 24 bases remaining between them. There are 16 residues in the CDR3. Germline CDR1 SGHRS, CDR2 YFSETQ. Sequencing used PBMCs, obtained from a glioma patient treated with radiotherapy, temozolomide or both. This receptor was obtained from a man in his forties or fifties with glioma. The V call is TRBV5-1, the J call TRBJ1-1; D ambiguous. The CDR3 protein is CATSLSAGRIDTEAFF. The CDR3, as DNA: TGCGCCACCTCTTTAAGTGCGGGGAGGATAGACACTGAAGCTTTCTTT.